This T cell receptor beta chain was sequenced during a study of blood T cells in healthy people across ages. Using a J-beta primer mix together with a sample-barcoded 5' primer, a second PCR was run for roughly 6 to 12 cycles. Each cDNA molecule received a tag from a template-switch adaptor that had 12 random nucleotides. TCRdb called the 5' RACE reads again in MiXCR, with one record for every CDR3 protein. The table includes roughly 680,000 distinct CDR3 sequences, 45% to 50% detected once. A minimum of 5 micrograms of total RNA was extracted per sample. Germline CDR1 and CDR2: MNHEY and SMNVEV (reference sequence). V was cut by 5 bases and J by 7 bases, with 16 bases left in between. The length of the CDR3 is 14 residues.

This clonotype originated in a woman aged 60-75 years in good health. The rearrangement uses TRBV27 and TRBJ2-3; D assignment may be TRBD1 or TRBD2 (5 bases each). Sequencing was performed on blood. CDR3 nucleotide sequence: TGTGCCAGCAGTCCCGGGACCACCATCAATACGCAGTATTTT. Its protein is CASSPGTTINTQYF.